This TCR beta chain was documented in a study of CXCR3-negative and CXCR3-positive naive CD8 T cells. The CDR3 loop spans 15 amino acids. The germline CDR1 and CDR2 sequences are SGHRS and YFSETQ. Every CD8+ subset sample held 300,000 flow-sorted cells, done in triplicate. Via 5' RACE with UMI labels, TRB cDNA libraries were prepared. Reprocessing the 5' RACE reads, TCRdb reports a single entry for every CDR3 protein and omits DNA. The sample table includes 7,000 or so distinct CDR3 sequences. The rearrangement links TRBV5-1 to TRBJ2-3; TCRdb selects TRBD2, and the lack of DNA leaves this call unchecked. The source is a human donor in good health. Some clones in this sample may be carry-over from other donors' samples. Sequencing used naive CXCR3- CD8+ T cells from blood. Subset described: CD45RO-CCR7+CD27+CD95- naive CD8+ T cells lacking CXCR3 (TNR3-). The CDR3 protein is CASSPETTSLDTQYF.